The 5 T cell receptor beta chains listed next were all sequenced from one sample in a study of tumor-infiltrating lymphocytes in primary liver carcinoma. Starting material of 450 to 550 ng total RNA yielded TCR beta cDNA via a constant-region primer. Three rounds of nested multiplex PCR with slightly modified ARM-PCR produced TCR beta libraries. Use of TRBV1-TRBV30 forward primers with a C-beta reverse primer characterized the first two PCR rounds, which lasted around 10 cycles each. TCRdb independently ran MiXCR on the multiplex PCR reads; one entry per CDR3 protein. The sample carries 47,000 or so distinct CDR3 sequences, about three quarters recorded once. Co-extraction of both nucleic acids (RNA and DNA) used roughly 20-34 mg of unsorted bulk tissue. The material sequenced was liver tumor tissue from sampling region 3. Subset: tumor region T3, left-lateral pole. Receptors were obtained from a middle-aged man with primary liver carcinoma and hepatitis B virus infection.

As for this clonotype: One end of the junction varies from germline; a read error may be responsible. This chain joins TRBV11-2 and TRBJ2-1, with TRBD2 as a possible D gene (5 bases). Germline V gene data show CDR1 as SGHAT and CDR2 as FQNNGV. This CDR3 comprises 15 residues. CDR3 in amino acids: CVTGEDQPSYNEQFF. The CDR3 DNA sequence: TGTGTCACCGGGGAAGACCAGCCATCCTACAATGAGCAGTTCTTT. The variable domain in full, with the rest retrieved from reference TRBV11-2 and TRBJ2-1, is EAGVAQSPRYKIIEKRQSVAFWCNPISGHATLYWYQQILGQGPKLLIQFQNNGVVDDSQLPKDRFSAERLKGVDSTLKIQPAKLEDSAVYLCVTGEDQPSYNEQFFGPGTRLTVL.

This clonotype was found once. The chain is built from TRBV7-2 and TRBJ2-7; D may be TRBD2 (6 bases). The CDR3 spans 15 residues. Germline V gene lookup returns CDR1 SGHTA and CDR2 FQGNSA. The V end was cut by 4 bases, the J end by 2 bases, with 15 bases between. CDR3 bases: TGTGCCAGCAGCTCCTTTAGCGGTATTGCCTACGAGCAGTACTTC. This translates into CASSSFSGIAYEQYF.

As to this clonotype: One end of the junction fails to match germline, which may point to a read error. This chain connects TRBV12-3 or TRBV12-4 to TRBJ2-1, with 9 nucleotides matching TRBD2. This CDR3 has 13 amino acids. CDR3 in DNA: TGCGCCAGCACCCAGACTAGCGGAAATGAGCAGTTCTTC. Residues: CASTQTSGNEQFF.

Concerning this clonotype itself: A much more abundant neighbour one base away suggests this may be a read error. V gene TRBV4-1 combines with J gene TRBJ2-7; 8 nucleotides line up with TRBD1. This CDR3 is 16 amino acids long. V shed 4 bases and J 2 bases; nucleotides not matched to a gene: 10. The germline CDR1 and CDR2 sequences are MGHRA and YSYEKL. CDR3: CASSPRGKQGAYEQYF. As DNA, the CDR3 is TGCGCCAGCAGCCCACGAGGCAAACAGGGGGCCTACGAGCAGTACTTC.

This chain links TRBV19 with TRBJ2-5; 7 positions match TRBD1. V shed 10 bases, J shed 2 bases, and the junction held 10 bases outside the gene matches. The germline V gene has CDR1 LNHDA and CDR2 SQIVND (reference sequence). The CDR3 runs to 14 residues. DNA of the CDR3: TGTGCCACTATGATTGGCAGGGGGCAAGAGACCCAGTACTTC. Translated: CATMIGRGQETQYF.